Listed below are T cell receptor beta chains from one sample, sequenced in a study of blood T cell repertoires in COVID-19. Produced via immunoSEQ multiplex PCR; TCRdb's table is partial and in-frame only. Of some 85,000 clones listed, 70% to 90% were seen once; the top ten hold around 8.6%. Sequencing used peripheral blood. These TCRs come from a man aged 50 to 59 with acute or convalescent COVID-19. CDR3s include the opening cysteine and the closing phenylalanine or tryptophan. Fields, in order: V gene, D gene, clone size, J gene, CDR3 DNA, CDR3 protein. The D gene is left open where the match is weak. Where a row states a size, it is once, few, many or the class of an expanded clone; other rows omit it.

v_gene: TRBV6-5; d_gene: TRBD1; abundance: .; j_gene: TRBJ1-1; CDR3nt: TGTGCCAGCAGCGGTGACAGGGTGAACACTGAAGCTTTCTTT; CDR3aa: CASSGDRVNTEAFF
v_gene: TRBV28; d_gene: .; abundance: .; j_gene: TRBJ1-2; CDR3nt: TGTGCCAGCAGACCCCAAGGACAGTTTAACTATGGCTACACCTTC; CDR3aa: CASRPQGQFNYGYTF
v_gene: TRBV27; d_gene: .; abundance: .; j_gene: TRBJ1-3; CDR3nt: TGTGCCAGCAGTTTACGGGGGGCGCCGGGAAACACCATATATTTT; CDR3aa: CASSLRGAPGNTIYF
v_gene: TRBV24-1; d_gene: .; abundance: .; j_gene: TRBJ1-2; CDR3nt: TGTGCCACCAGTGGAGCGGACGCTAACTATGGCTACACCTTC; CDR3aa: CATSGADANYGYTF
v_gene: TRBV9; d_gene: .; abundance: .; j_gene: TRBJ1-6; CDR3nt: TGTGCCAGCAGCGTATGGGGGAGGCCGGATTCACCCCTCCACTTT; CDR3aa: CASSVWGRPDSPLHF
v_gene: TRBV5-1; d_gene: .; abundance: .; j_gene: TRBJ1-5; CDR3nt: TGCGCCAGCAGCTTATTGGGGAGTGGTCAGCCCCAGCATTTT; CDR3aa: CASSLLGSGQPQHF
v_gene: TRBV30; d_gene: .; abundance: few; j_gene: TRBJ1-1; CDR3nt: TGTGCCTGGAGTGTACAGGCTGAAGCTTTCTTT; CDR3aa: CAWSVQAEAFF
v_gene: TRBV29-1; d_gene: TRBD2; abundance: .; j_gene: TRBJ2-3; CDR3nt: TGCAGCGCCCGGACTAGCGGGGGGGAGGCAGATACGCAGTATTTT; CDR3aa: CSARTSGGEADTQYF
v_gene: TRBV6-5; d_gene: .; abundance: .; j_gene: TRBJ2-7; CDR3nt: TGTGCCAGCAGTTACTCCAGGGCGTACGAGCAGTACTTC; CDR3aa: CASSYSRAYEQYF
v_gene: TRBV6-4; d_gene: .; abundance: .; j_gene: TRBJ2-3; CDR3nt: TGTGCCAGCAGTGACATGGACAGTCCTAATACGCAGTATTTT; CDR3aa: CASSDMDSPNTQYF
v_gene: TRBV27; d_gene: .; abundance: once; j_gene: TRBJ1-2; CDR3nt: TGTGCCACCCACCCCCGGGGGGTCGCGGCGGCGTGGTATGGCTACACCTTC; CDR3aa: CATHPRGVAAAWYGYTF
v_gene: TRBV5-1; d_gene: TRBD1; abundance: .; j_gene: TRBJ1-4; CDR3nt: TGCGCCAGCAGCTTACAGGGGCTAACTAATGAAAAACTGTTTTTT; CDR3aa: CASSLQGLTNEKLFF
v_gene: TRBV4-2; d_gene: .; abundance: .; j_gene: TRBJ1-6; CDR3nt: TGTGCCAGCAGCCAAGTTGCGGATAATTCACCCCTCCACTTT; CDR3aa: CASSQVADNSPLHF
v_gene: TRBV19; d_gene: TRBD1; abundance: .; j_gene: TRBJ1-2; CDR3nt: TGTGCCACCAGGACAGGCGACTATGGCTACACCTTC; CDR3aa: CATRTGDYGYTF
v_gene: TRBV5-1; d_gene: TRBD2; abundance: .; j_gene: TRBJ2-2; CDR3nt: TGCGCCAGCAGCGCAGGACTAGGAGATCGCACCGGGGAGCTGTTTTTT; CDR3aa: CASSAGLGDRTGELFF
v_gene: TRBV7-2; d_gene: TRBD2; abundance: .; j_gene: TRBJ2-3; CDR3nt: TGTGCCAGCAGCTTAGGTGGCGGGGGGGCAGATACGCAGTATTTT; CDR3aa: CASSLGGGGADTQYF
v_gene: TRBV5-1; d_gene: TRBD1; abundance: .; j_gene: TRBJ1-1; CDR3nt: TGCGCCAGCAGCCGTCCACAGGGGGAAAGAACTGAAGCTTTCTTT; CDR3aa: CASSRPQGERTEAFF
v_gene: TRBV7-9; d_gene: .; abundance: .; j_gene: TRBJ2-4; CDR3nt: TGTGCCAGCAGCTTAGAGGGGTCCGTAGCCAAAAACATTCAGTACTTC; CDR3aa: CASSLEGSVAKNIQYF
v_gene: TRBV2; d_gene: TRBD2; abundance: .; j_gene: TRBJ2-3; CDR3nt: TGTGCCAGCAGTGCAAGCGGGGGGATTAATACGCAGTATTTT; CDR3aa: CASSASGGINTQYF
v_gene: TRBV7-8; d_gene: .; abundance: few; j_gene: TRBJ1-2; CDR3nt: TGTGCCAGCAGCCTAGACAGGCTTGATGGCTACACCTTC; CDR3aa: CASSLDRLDGYTF
v_gene: TRBV15; d_gene: TRBD2; abundance: .; j_gene: TRBJ2-3; CDR3nt: TGTGCCACCAGCAGAAAACGTACTAGCGGGGGGGTCAGCACAGATACGCAGTATTTT; CDR3aa: CATSRKRTSGGVSTDTQYF
v_gene: TRBV6-5; d_gene: TRBD1; abundance: .; j_gene: TRBJ1-5; CDR3nt: TGTGCCAGCAGGGGGACAGGGGTTTATCAGCCCCAGCATTTT; CDR3aa: CASRGTGVYQPQHF
v_gene: TRBV5-4; d_gene: TRBD1; abundance: .; j_gene: TRBJ1-6; CDR3nt: TGTGCCAGCAGCTCCGGGGACAGGGGAAGTTCACCCCTCCACTTT; CDR3aa: CASSSGDRGSSPLHF
v_gene: TRBV7-8; d_gene: .; abundance: .; j_gene: TRBJ1-6; CDR3nt: TGTGCCAGCAGCTTAGGGCAGGGTGGGTCACCCCTCCACTTT; CDR3aa: CASSLGQGGSPLHF
v_gene: TRBV10-1; d_gene: .; abundance: few; j_gene: TRBJ1-3; CDR3nt: TGCGCCGCAGGGCCCGAGATTAGGGGAAACACCATATATTTT; CDR3aa: CAAGPEIRGNTIYF
v_gene: TRBV3-1/TRBV3-2; d_gene: .; abundance: .; j_gene: TRBJ1-5; CDR3nt: TGTGCCAGCAGCCAAGATCTCCCGGGGAGCAATCAGCCCCAGCATTTT; CDR3aa: CASSQDLPGSNQPQHF
v_gene: TRBV28; d_gene: .; abundance: once; j_gene: TRBJ1-1; CDR3nt: TGTGCCAGCAGAAGGGGATACACTGAAGCTTTCTTT; CDR3aa: CASRRGYTEAFF
v_gene: TRBV5-1; d_gene: .; abundance: once; j_gene: TRBJ2-1; CDR3nt: TGCGCCAGCAGCCTCCTCTCGGGGGGCGCGTACAATGAGCAGTTCTTC; CDR3aa: CASSLLSGGAYNEQFF
v_gene: TRBV2; d_gene: .; abundance: .; j_gene: TRBJ1-2; CDR3nt: TGTGCCAGCAGCCCAGGGAGGACCGGCTACACCTTC; CDR3aa: CASSPGRTGYTF
v_gene: TRBV28; d_gene: .; abundance: few; j_gene: TRBJ1-3; CDR3nt: TGTGCCAGCTCCACCACGAGAGGCTCTGGAAACACCATATATTTT; CDR3aa: CASSTTRGSGNTIYF
v_gene: TRBV6-5; d_gene: .; abundance: .; j_gene: TRBJ1-1; CDR3nt: TGTGCCAGCAGAAGGCAGGGTAAGGACACTGAAGCTTTCTTT; CDR3aa: CASRRQGKDTEAFF
v_gene: TRBV7-3; d_gene: TRBD2; abundance: .; j_gene: TRBJ2-1; CDR3nt: TGTGCCAGCAGCTTAGAGGGCGGGGGTGCGCGTGAGCAGTTCTTC; CDR3aa: CASSLEGGGAREQFF
v_gene: TRBV20-1; d_gene: .; abundance: .; j_gene: TRBJ1-4; CDR3nt: TGCAGTGCTAGGTTACTGGAAAAACTGTTTTTT; CDR3aa: CSARLLEKLFF
v_gene: TRBV9; d_gene: TRBD2; abundance: once; j_gene: TRBJ2-1; CDR3nt: TGTGCCAGCAGCCTCGGGGGGTCCTACAATGAGCAGTTCTTC; CDR3aa: CASSLGGSYNEQFF
v_gene: TRBV27; d_gene: TRBD2; abundance: few; j_gene: TRBJ2-1; CDR3nt: TGTGCCAGCAGTTTAGGTGGCGGCGGGGGGGCCTACAATGAGCAGTTCTTC; CDR3aa: CASSLGGGGGAYNEQFF
v_gene: TRBV18; d_gene: .; abundance: once; j_gene: TRBJ1-5; CDR3nt: TGTGCCAGCTCACCCTCCGGGGTGGGTAGCAATCAGCCCCAGCATTTT; CDR3aa: CASSPSGVGSNQPQHF
v_gene: TRBV19; d_gene: TRBD1; abundance: once; j_gene: TRBJ1-1; CDR3nt: TGTGCCAGTAGTGCAGGTGACAGGGGATCCGAGGGAGCTTTCTTT; CDR3aa: CASSAGDRGSEGAFF
v_gene: TRBV3-1/TRBV3-2; d_gene: TRBD2; abundance: .; j_gene: TRBJ2-5; CDR3nt: TGTGCCAGCAGCCAATTCCCGGGGGGGATGGAGACCCAGTACTTC; CDR3aa: CASSQFPGGMETQYF
v_gene: TRBV19; d_gene: .; abundance: .; j_gene: TRBJ1-1; CDR3nt: TGTGCCACCTCTGAGGGTTATGAAGGAGCTGAAGCTTTCTTT; CDR3aa: CATSEGYEGAEAFF
v_gene: TRBV2; d_gene: .; abundance: .; j_gene: TRBJ2-3; CDR3nt: TGTGCCAGCAGTACATCAGGGCTTAGCACAGATACGCAGTATTTT; CDR3aa: CASSTSGLSTDTQYF
v_gene: TRBV4-1; d_gene: TRBD1; abundance: few; j_gene: TRBJ2-3; CDR3nt: TGCGCCAGCAGCCAAGATCAACAGGGGGTGGGCACAGATACGCAGTATTTT; CDR3aa: CASSQDQQGVGTDTQYF
v_gene: TRBV6-1; d_gene: .; abundance: .; j_gene: TRBJ1-4; CDR3nt: TGTGCCAGCAGTGTCCGCTGGGGGGGATTTAATGAAAAACTGTTTTTT; CDR3aa: CASSVRWGGFNEKLFF
v_gene: TRBV6-5; d_gene: .; abundance: .; j_gene: TRBJ2-5; CDR3nt: TGTGCCAGCATCATGACGGGGAAAGGGTACTTC; CDR3aa: CASIMTGKGYF
v_gene: TRBV19; d_gene: TRBD2; abundance: .; j_gene: TRBJ2-1; CDR3nt: TGTGCCAGTGCCACTAGCGGGGGGGCCTACAATGAGCAGTTCTTC; CDR3aa: CASATSGGAYNEQFF
v_gene: TRBV2; d_gene: .; abundance: .; j_gene: TRBJ2-3; CDR3nt: TGTGCCAGCATGAGACTCCCCACAGATACGCAGTATTTT; CDR3aa: CASMRLPTDTQYF
v_gene: TRBV18; d_gene: TRBD1; abundance: .; j_gene: TRBJ1-2; CDR3nt: TGTGCCAGCTCACCCCTTGACAGGGTGCGTAAATCGAACTATGGCTACACCTTC; CDR3aa: CASSPLDRVRKSNYGYTF
v_gene: TRBV6-5; d_gene: .; abundance: .; j_gene: TRBJ1-5; CDR3nt: TGTGCCAGCAGCTTGCCGGGGGGCGTTCAGCCCCAGCATTTT; CDR3aa: CASSLPGGVQPQHF
v_gene: TRBV6-1; d_gene: TRBD2; abundance: .; j_gene: TRBJ2-3; CDR3nt: TGTGCCAGCAGTGCCACCCTAGCGGGGGGATCCACAGATACGCAGTATTTT; CDR3aa: CASSATLAGGSTDTQYF
v_gene: TRBV18; d_gene: .; abundance: .; j_gene: TRBJ1-3; CDR3nt: TGTGCCAGCTCACCGGTTGACAGGCCATCTGGAAACACCATATATTTT; CDR3aa: CASSPVDRPSGNTIYF
v_gene: TRBV9; d_gene: .; abundance: .; j_gene: TRBJ2-3; CDR3nt: TGTGCCAGCAGCCCCCGGTTGACGGCGGGGGCCCGCACAGATACGCAGTATTTT; CDR3aa: CASSPRLTAGARTDTQYF